The entry below describes one T cell receptor beta chain. Its antigen specificity is not known. No base quality information exists; no much larger clone differs at one position. Donors were a few dozen systemically healthy Caucasian individuals from Russia aged roughly 6 to 95 years. Each donor gave 9 to 10 milliliters of peripheral blood, collected into EDTA-treated Vacutainer tubes. Ficoll-Paque density-gradient centrifugation was used to isolate PBMCs, with at least 6.5 million obtained per sample. Trizol reagent was used to extract total RNA from PBMCs, with at least 6 micrograms per sample. For every donor, flow cytometry on a PBMC aliquot measured the percentage of naive CD45RAhigh/CD27high T cells. The library was generated by 5' RACE. A second PCR of 7 to 11 cycles was run with a J-beta primer mix and a sample-barcoded 5' primer. A template-switch 5' adaptor carrying 12 random nucleotides introduced a unique molecular identifier onto each TCR beta cDNA molecule. Each sample yielded at least 2.5 million CDR3-containing paired-end reads. All of the RNA was converted into first-strand cDNA using the Mint cDNA synthesis kit, with a TRBC-specific oligonucleotide serving as the primer. All cDNA was treated with uracil-DNA glycosylase and then went through a first 18-cycle PCR with the universal primers M1SS and BC2_uni_R. For the original study's pipeline: For normalization, 1 million high-quality reads were randomly selected from each sample, with every read carrying a distinct molecular identifier. Reads sharing molecular identifiers were discarded rather than binned into consensus sequences. MiTCR, set to a Q25 quality threshold and the strictest error-elimination algorithm, was used for CDR3 identification, clonotype clustering and error correction. A nonparametric unseen species model using Euler transformation provided a lower-bound estimate of total TCR beta diversity. TCRdb's own reprocessing of the public reads used fastp at Q25 and MiXCR and kept productive beta chains. Every CDR3 protein is listed once, alongside the most common genes and DNA of its rows. TCRdb assigned the V and J calls; the authors' analysis was not used. Counted in this sample were around 1,800,000 distinct CDR3 sequences; 39% of them appeared once. The top ten clones comprise approximately 22% of the sample.

The data are from a study of blood T cells in healthy people across ages (dated by TCRdb to the mid-2010s). At the level of the whole study: In model experiments, template switching captured roughly one uniquely barcoded TCR beta cDNA molecule for every two T cells. The donors were split into four age groups: young (average around 17 years), middle-aged (about 40), aged (approximately 59) and long-lived (roughly 77). The study measured age-related changes in TCR beta repertoire diversity using deep sequencing normalized with unique cDNA molecular identifiers. Two additional independent replicas of 1 million unique cDNA reads from the same blood draw were analyzed for two donors (one aged 18 to 30 and one aged 80 or older). Donors of different ages were randomly distributed across sequencing lanes to avoid experimental bias. Results and caveats for the whole study, not just this receptor: The percentage of naive T cells measured by flow cytometry correlated strongly with observed TCR beta diversity. Because the CMV infection status of the donors was unknown, age-related changes in expanded clonotypes may potentially have been confounded. Compared with the aged group, the long-lived group had more naive CD4+ T cells, fewer expanded clones and increased TCR diversity, a pattern suggesting age selection. Observed TCR beta diversity per million T cells fell roughly linearly with age, and a significant reduction was already apparent by age about 38. Estimates of total diversity based on one million sequenced T cells were considered lower bounds and underestimates. Because profiling used bulk unsorted PBMCs, naive and antigen-experienced compartments could not be compared conclusively.

The CDR3 covers 13 residues, taking in both the cysteine and the phenylalanine. The retained sequence is limited to the CDR3, 39 bases, with the frame set at the first base. The junction carries 11 bases between V and J, which are trimmed by 8 bases and 1 base respectively. The germline V gene (reference sequence) gives CDR1 as LNHNV and CDR2 as YYDKDF. The chain is encoded by TRBV15 joined to TRBJ2-5; no D segment can be confidently identified. Sequenced: blood. The TCR sequence derives from a human donor in good health. The CDR3 corresponds to CATGRALQETQYF. The nucleotide sequence is TGTGCCACCGGAAGGGCTCTCCAAGAGACCCAGTACTTC.